This is a list of T cell receptor beta chains from one sample in a study of T cell repertoires in cytomegalovirus infection. MiXCR, applied by TCRdb to the reads, yields one record per CDR3 protein. Of under 800,000 distinct CDR3 sequences in the sample, approximately 24% were seen once. The sample comprised CD8+ T cells from PBMCs. These receptors all stem from a human donor in good health (CMV status not recorded). Some clones in this sample may be carry-over from other donors' samples. Both conserved end residues are part of each CDR3. D genes are given only for firm matches. Some rows have no size entry. The others give once, few or many, or a class for an expanded clone.

j_gene,d_gene,v_gene,abundance,CDR3aa,CDR3nt
TRBJ2-2,TRBD1,TRBV20-1,.,CSAKMAGGLDGELFF,TGCAGTGCCAAAATGGCAGGGGGCTTGGACGGGGAGCTGTTTTTT
TRBJ1-5,.,TRBV5-6,few,CASSSPGDQPQHF,TGTGCCAGCAGCTCCCCAGGGGATCAGCCCCAGCATTTT
TRBJ2-2,.,TRBV29-1,.,CSVEGAGELFF,TGCAGCGTTGAGGGCGCCGGGGAGCTGTTTTTT
TRBJ2-2,.,TRBV28,.,CASSSGKTYTGELFF,TGTGCCAGCAGTTCCGGGAAGACTTACACCGGGGAGCTGTTTTTT
TRBJ2-7,.,TRBV15,.,CATSKGRGSYEQYF,TGTGCCACCAGCAAGGGCAGGGGATCCTACGAGCAGTACTTC
TRBJ1-2,.,TRBV20-1,few,CSARRRGYNYGYTF,TGCAGTGCTAGGCGCAGGGGCTACAACTATGGCTACACCTTC
TRBJ2-2,.,TRBV29-1,few,CSVVDRKVAGELFF,TGCAGCGTAGTCGACAGAAAGGTAGCCGGGGAGCTGTTTTTT
TRBJ2-3,.,TRBV6-2/TRBV6-3,.,CANSYSGPDTQYF,TGTGCCAACAGTTACTCCGGGCCAGATACGCAGTATTTT
TRBJ1-1,TRBD1,TRBV5-6,many,CASSSTPAGGGEAFF,TGTGCCAGCAGCTCAACTCCCGCAGGGGGTGGTGAAGCTTTCTTT
TRBJ2-2,.,TRBV6-9,.,CASSYRNAGELFF,TGTGCCAGCAGTTACCGGAATGCCGGGGAGCTGTTTTTT
TRBJ2-1,.,TRBV5-4,.,CASGLVLGNEQFF,TGTGCCAGCGGCTTGGTTCTTGGGAATGAGCAGTTCTTC
TRBJ1-2,.,TRBV12-3/TRBV12-4,.,CASLVANYGYTF,TGTGCCTCATTGGTCGCTAACTATGGCTACACCTTC
TRBJ2-7,.,TRBV29-1,.,CSVVGRGKRTTYEQYF,TGCAGCGTTGTAGGCAGGGGGAAGAGGACTACCTACGAGCAGTACTTC
TRBJ1-4,.,TRBV14,.,CASSLQVATNEKLFF,TGTGCCAGCAGCCTTCAGGTTGCAACTAATGAAAAACTGTTTTTT
TRBJ2-7,TRBD1,TRBV27,.,CASSHGTAYEQYF,TGTGCCAGCAGCCACGGGACAGCCTACGAGCAGTACTTC
TRBJ1-6,.,TRBV10-3,few,CAISDKTAEGSPLHF,TGTGCCATCAGTGATAAGACCGCCGAGGGTTCACCCCTCCACTTT
TRBJ2-3,.,TRBV7-8,many,CASSLKVRTTGTDTQYF,TGTGCCAGCAGCTTAAAAGTCCGCACCACGGGGACAGATACGCAGTATTTT
TRBJ2-1,TRBD1,TRBV15,few,CATSGSKGAAYNEQFF,TGTGCCACCAGCGGATCGAAGGGGGCCGCCTACAATGAGCAGTTCTTC
TRBJ2-5,.,TRBV7-9,many,CASREGGGGETQYF,TGTGCCAGCAGGGAAGGAGGGGGTGGAGAGACCCAGTACTTC
TRBJ2-3,.,TRBV13,once,CANSPGRQLDTQYF,TGTGCCAACAGCCCTGGGCGCCAATTAGATACGCAGTATTTT